These T cell receptor beta chains were read from a single sample in a study of blood T cell repertoires in COVID-19. Produced via immunoSEQ multiplex PCR; TCRdb's table is partial and in-frame only. The sample shows some 150,000 clones, 70% to 85% of them seen only once. The sequenced sample was peripheral blood. The receptors derive from a woman aged 45-65 years with acute or convalescent COVID-19. CDR3s include the opening cysteine and the closing phenylalanine or tryptophan. The D gene is left open where the match is weak. For some rows the clone size is stated as once, few or many, or as a class when expanded; others skip it.

V: TRBV7-9
J: TRBJ2-7
D: TRBD2
size: -
DNA: TGTGCCAGCAGCTTAGTGGCGGGAGGAACCTACGAGCAGTACTTC
CDR3: CASSLVAGGTYEQYF

V: TRBV19
J: TRBJ2-7
D: -
size: -
DNA: TGTGCCAGTAGTATACAACAGGGTTCCTACGAGCAGTACTTC
CDR3: CASSIQQGSYEQYF

V: TRBV7-2
J: TRBJ2-5
D: TRBD2
size: -
DNA: TGTGCCAGCAGCTTAGGGGTTAGCGGGGGGGCAACGGAGACCCAGTACTTC
CDR3: CASSLGVSGGATETQYF

V: TRBV2
J: TRBJ1-6
D: -
size: -
DNA: TGTGCCAGCAGGGAGGGGATCCCTAATTCACCCCTCCACTTT
CDR3: CASREGIPNSPLHF

V: TRBV10-3
J: TRBJ1-2
D: TRBD1
size: few
DNA: TGTGCCATCAGCGGGACAGCCGAAGGCCTGTCTGGCTACACCTTC
CDR3: CAISGTAEGLSGYTF

V: TRBV12-2
J: TRBJ1-2
D: -
size: -
DNA: TGTGCAAGTCGCTTAAGGAGGGTAGAGGACTATGGCTACACCTTC
CDR3: CASRLRRVEDYGYTF

V: TRBV7-2
J: TRBJ1-1
D: -
size: -
DNA: TGTGCCAGCAGCTTAGTTTCGGGGGTGACTGAAGCTTTCTTT
CDR3: CASSLVSGVTEAFF

V: TRBV30
J: TRBJ1-6
D: -
size: -
DNA: TGTGCCTGGATGCGGGGGATAACTACTTCACCCCTCCACTTT
CDR3: CAWMRGITTSPLHF

V: TRBV29-1
J: TRBJ2-7
D: TRBD1
size: -
DNA: TGCAGCGTTAAGGGACAGGCCCTCTACGAGCAGTACTTC
CDR3: CSVKGQALYEQYF

V: TRBV7-2
J: TRBJ2-1
D: TRBD1
size: once
DNA: TGTGCCAGCAGCCGTGACAGGGAATACAATGAGCAGTTCTTC
CDR3: CASSRDREYNEQFF

V: TRBV28
J: TRBJ2-1
D: TRBD1
size: -
DNA: TGTGCCAGCAGTTCCGATTTCCTACAGGGGGGAGTTCTCCACAATGAGCAGTTCTTC
CDR3: CASSSDFLQGGVLHNEQFF

V: TRBV10-1
J: TRBJ2-3
D: TRBD2
size: -
DNA: TGCGCCAGCAGTGCTAGCGGGGTCACAGATACGCAGTATTTT
CDR3: CASSASGVTDTQYF

V: TRBV12-3/TRBV12-4
J: TRBJ1-1
D: -
size: -
DNA: TGTGCCAGCAGTCGAGACAGTTATGAAGCTTTCTTT
CDR3: CASSRDSYEAFF

V: TRBV9
J: TRBJ2-3
D: -
size: -
DNA: TGTGCCAGCAGCGTAGGTGCAGTCACAGATACGCAGTATTTT
CDR3: CASSVGAVTDTQYF

V: TRBV7-9
J: TRBJ1-4
D: -
size: -
DNA: TGTGCCAGCAGCTTTCTCGGACAACCTTTAGGAGAAAAACTGTTTTTT
CDR3: CASSFLGQPLGEKLFF

V: TRBV18
J: TRBJ2-7
D: TRBD1
size: -
DNA: TGTGCCAGCTCACAGGGGGCCCACGAGCAGTACTTC
CDR3: CASSQGAHEQYF

V: TRBV6-5
J: TRBJ1-1
D: TRBD1
size: -
DNA: TGTGCCAGCAGCGCGTCAGGGGGAACTGAAGCTTTCTTT
CDR3: CASSASGGTEAFF

V: TRBV18
J: TRBJ1-1
D: TRBD1
size: once
DNA: TGTGCCAGCTCACCCCCAGGACAGGGAAGAGGGACTGAAGCTTTCTTT
CDR3: CASSPPGQGRGTEAFF

V: TRBV10-2
J: TRBJ2-7
D: TRBD2
size: -
DNA: TGCGCCAGCAGTCACGGGACTAGCTACGAGCAGTACTTC
CDR3: CASSHGTSYEQYF

V: TRBV19
J: TRBJ1-4
D: -
size: -
DNA: TGTGCCAGTAGTGCCGACAGACGAGAAAAACTGTTTTTT
CDR3: CASSADRREKLFF

V: TRBV4-2
J: TRBJ1-5
D: -
size: -
DNA: TGTGCCAGCAGCCAAGATCCCATAGACAATCAGCCCCAGCATTTT
CDR3: CASSQDPIDNQPQHF

V: TRBV4-1
J: TRBJ2-2
D: TRBD1
size: -
DNA: TGCGCCAGCAGCCTCAAGACGACAGGGAGAAGGGCGAACACCGGGGAGCTGTTTTTT
CDR3: CASSLKTTGRRANTGELFF

V: TRBV19
J: TRBJ2-1
D: TRBD2
size: -
DNA: TGTGCCAGTAGTATAGACAGAGCGGGAGTGGGGAATGAGCAGTTCTTC
CDR3: CASSIDRAGVGNEQFF

V: TRBV25-1
J: TRBJ2-1
D: -
size: -
DNA: TGTGCCAGCAGTGAATCCCCCGAGGAGCAGTTCTTC
CDR3: CASSESPEEQFF

V: TRBV9
J: TRBJ1-2
D: TRBD1
size: -
DNA: TGTGCCAGCAGCGCTTGGACAGGGAGAGGTGGCTACACCTTC
CDR3: CASSAWTGRGGYTF

V: TRBV2
J: TRBJ1-6
D: TRBD1
size: -
DNA: TGTGCCAGCAGTGCGACAGGGTACTATAATTCACCCCTCCACTTT
CDR3: CASSATGYYNSPLHF

V: TRBV2
J: TRBJ1-5
D: -
size: few
DNA: TGTGCCAGCAGTCTGACGCAGGGCGTGTATCAGCCCCAGCATTTT
CDR3: CASSLTQGVYQPQHF

V: TRBV7-2
J: TRBJ1-2
D: -
size: -
DNA: TGTGCCAGCAGCTTATCTCTAGGCCGGGAAGGCTACACCTTC
CDR3: CASSLSLGREGYTF

V: TRBV3-1/TRBV3-2
J: TRBJ1-3
D: -
size: -
DNA: TGTGCCAGCAGCCAACAAGGAAACACCATATATTTT
CDR3: CASSQQGNTIYF

V: TRBV6-6
J: TRBJ1-6
D: TRBD1
size: -
DNA: TGTGCCAGCAGTTACGGACAGGGGAATTCACCCCTCCACTTT
CDR3: CASSYGQGNSPLHF

V: TRBV6-5
J: TRBJ1-4
D: TRBD1
size: -
DNA: TGTGCCAGCAGTTACTCGTCGGGACAGGGGGGTGAAAAACTGTTTTTT
CDR3: CASSYSSGQGGEKLFF

V: TRBV27
J: TRBJ1-1
D: -
size: -
DNA: TGTGCCAGCAGTTTAAAAGGAGGTCGAACTGAAGCTTTCTTT
CDR3: CASSLKGGRTEAFF

V: TRBV5-5
J: TRBJ2-2
D: -
size: -
DNA: TGTGCCAGCAGCTGGGGGCTAAGGGGTGCTGGGGGCACCGGGGAGCTGTTTTTT
CDR3: CASSWGLRGAGGTGELFF

V: TRBV7-2
J: TRBJ2-7
D: -
size: -
DNA: TGTGCCAGCAGCTTAGATTATCCCGGGAACTACGAGCAGTACTTC
CDR3: CASSLDYPGNYEQYF

V: TRBV19
J: TRBJ1-5
D: TRBD1
size: -
DNA: TGTGCCAGTAAGTTGGCAGGGGGACAGCCCCAGCATTTT
CDR3: CASKLAGGQPQHF

V: TRBV18
J: TRBJ2-1
D: TRBD2
size: -
DNA: TGTGCCAGCTCACCTGGAGGGACTAGCCGAAACAATGAGCAGTTCTTC
CDR3: CASSPGGTSRNNEQFF

V: TRBV4-1
J: TRBJ2-7
D: TRBD2
size: -
DNA: TGCGCCAGCAGCCAACCTGGACTAGCTCAATCCTACGAGCAGTACTTC
CDR3: CASSQPGLAQSYEQYF

V: TRBV6-5
J: TRBJ2-3
D: TRBD2
size: -
DNA: TGTGCCAGCAGAACTGGACTAGTGGTCACAGATACGCAGTATTTT
CDR3: CASRTGLVVTDTQYF

V: TRBV24-1
J: TRBJ1-4
D: TRBD1
size: -
DNA: TGTGCCACCAGTGAACAGGGGGTAGCTGAAAAACTGTTTTTT
CDR3: CATSEQGVAEKLFF

V: TRBV29-1
J: TRBJ2-3
D: -
size: -
DNA: TGCAGCGTTGGTCGGGGGAGCCCCACAGATACGCAGTATTTT
CDR3: CSVGRGSPTDTQYF

V: TRBV19
J: TRBJ1-1
D: -
size: -
DNA: TGTGCCAGTAGCAAACAGGGCATGGGAAGTGAAGCTTTCTTT
CDR3: CASSKQGMGSEAFF

V: TRBV6-1
J: TRBJ2-7
D: -
size: once
DNA: TGTGCCAGCAGTGACGCCTACGAGCAGTACTTC
CDR3: CASSDAYEQYF

V: TRBV6-5
J: TRBJ2-1
D: TRBD2
size: -
DNA: TGTGCCAGCAGTTACGGTTTAGCGGGGTACAATGAGCAGTTCTTC
CDR3: CASSYGLAGYNEQFF

V: TRBV7-8
J: TRBJ1-2
D: -
size: -
DNA: TGTGCCAGCAGCTTAGGGCCAGGGGTACAGGGCTACACCTTC
CDR3: CASSLGPGVQGYTF

V: TRBV7-2
J: TRBJ2-3
D: TRBD2
size: -
DNA: TGTGCCAGCAGCTTAGTTAGTAGCGGGATAGACACAGATACGCAGTATTTT
CDR3: CASSLVSSGIDTDTQYF

V: TRBV4-1
J: TRBJ2-7
D: TRBD1
size: once
DNA: TGCGCCAGCAGCCAAGATTGGACAGGGGGATCCGAGCAGTACTTC
CDR3: CASSQDWTGGSEQYF

V: TRBV19
J: TRBJ2-7
D: -
size: few
DNA: TGTGCCAGTATCATAGGTAGGCAGGGATACAATTACGAGCAGTACTTC
CDR3: CASIIGRQGYNYEQYF

V: TRBV10-3
J: TRBJ2-2
D: -
size: -
DNA: TGTGCCATCAGTGAGAATTCTTGGGGCGCTTCGAACACCGGGGAGCTGTTTTTT
CDR3: CAISENSWGASNTGELFF

V: TRBV19
J: TRBJ1-1
D: TRBD1
size: few
DNA: TGTGCCAGCCGGGACAGGGGATTCGGGGACACTGAAGCTTTCTTT
CDR3: CASRDRGFGDTEAFF

V: TRBV7-3
J: TRBJ1-3
D: -
size: -
DNA: TGTGCCAGCAGCAGACAGCCGCCTGAGATGGGAAACACCATATATTTT
CDR3: CASSRQPPEMGNTIYF

V: TRBV14
J: TRBJ1-1
D: -
size: -
DNA: TGTGCCAGCAGCCAAGGCAGGGTGACTGAAGCTTTCTTT
CDR3: CASSQGRVTEAFF

V: TRBV7-3
J: TRBJ2-3
D: TRBD2
size: medium-sized
DNA: TGTGCCAGCAGCTTTCTAGCGGGGGGCACAGATACGCAGTATTTT
CDR3: CASSFLAGGTDTQYF

V: TRBV23-1
J: TRBJ2-7
D: -
size: -
DNA: TGCGCCAGCAGTCACCTGACAGTTCCGCCTTCCTACGAGCAGTACTTC
CDR3: CASSHLTVPPSYEQYF

V: TRBV5-6
J: TRBJ1-6
D: -
size: -
DNA: TGTGCCAGCAGCCAGGACTCCTATAATTCACCCCTCCACTTT
CDR3: CASSQDSYNSPLHF

V: TRBV7-2
J: TRBJ1-4
D: -
size: once
DNA: TGTGCCAGCAGCTTGAGAATCGGGCAGGGTGGCGAAAAACTGTTTTTT
CDR3: CASSLRIGQGGEKLFF

V: TRBV19
J: TRBJ2-7
D: TRBD1
size: -
DNA: TGTGCCAGTAGTATGAGGACAGGGGGCTATTACGAGCAGTACTTC
CDR3: CASSMRTGGYYEQYF

V: TRBV3-1/TRBV3-2
J: TRBJ2-7
D: TRBD1
size: -
DNA: TGTGCCAGCAGCCAAGTTATGGACAGGGGCGAGCAGTACTTC
CDR3: CASSQVMDRGEQYF

V: TRBV7-9
J: TRBJ2-1
D: -
size: -
DNA: TGTGCCAGCAGCTTCGGCTTAACAGGATACAATGAGCAGTTCTTC
CDR3: CASSFGLTGYNEQFF

V: TRBV27
J: TRBJ2-7
D: TRBD2
size: -
DNA: TGTGCCAGCCGATCTTTAGCGGGGGGGCCCTACGAGCAGTACTTC
CDR3: CASRSLAGGPYEQYF